This TCR beta chain was sequenced during a study of OX40 agonist ivuxolimab in advanced cancers. Study information: Participants could have had prior anti-PD-1, anti-PD-L1 or anti-CTLA-4 therapy, and 40% had some. General study results and limits: Fewer expanded clones were found on average in CD4+ than in CD8+ T cells.

The assay was immunoSEQ multiplex PCR, and TCRdb's table has in-frame clones only and misses some. The sample includes 25,000 to 35,000 clones, 84% of them seen just once. The CDR3 loop spans 12 amino acids. V shed 6 bases and J shed 4 bases, with 8 bases lying between them. Looked up from germline, CDR1 is LGHNT and CDR2 is FRNRAP. As concerns this clone: Its cognate antigen is unknown.

The sample here was CD4+ or CD8+ T cells sorted from blood, taken in a trial of the OX40 agonist ivuxolimab. The receptor comes from an adult with an advanced solid tumor such as melanoma, head and neck, liver or kidney cancer. The chain combines TRBV12-5 with TRBJ2-3, with D unclear. CDR3 region: CASGQSPDTQYF. Here the CDR3 DNA reads TGTGCTAGTGGCCAGTCCCCAGATACGCAGTATTTT.